The rows below give T cell receptor beta chains drawn from one sample of a study of identical twins. A single record per CDR3 protein comes from TCRdb applying MiXCR to the 5' RACE reads. The repertoire includes 1.5 million to 2 million distinct CDR3 sequences, 32% of them detected once, and 0.25% to 0.3% sits in the top ten. The sequenced material came from cord blood. These receptors were obtained from a newborn girl in good health. Both conserved end residues are part of each CDR3. Fields, in order: V gene, clone size, J gene, CDR3 protein. The size of a clone is reported for some rows only, either as once, few or many, or as a class for expanded clones.

TRBV2,few,TRBJ2-2,CASSETSGGPNTGELFF
TRBV7-2,.,TRBJ2-5,CASSLLNVVSGNEQYF
TRBV10-3,.,TRBJ2-3,CAIKASGPDTQYF
TRBV7-2,.,TRBJ2-3,CANSLFITDTQYF
TRBV10-3,few,TRBJ1-2,CAISDQGADYGYTF
TRBV11-2,.,TRBJ2-5,CASSLRGYSYQETQYF
TRBV5-4,few,TRBJ2-6,CASSLRTLSGANVLTF
TRBV10-3,.,TRBJ2-1,CAIRTGTSAYNEQFF
TRBV9,.,TRBJ2-7,CASSPGTSTGLGLTYEQYF
TRBV20-1,.,TRBJ2-1,CSARDSSGASGRGPTTEQFF
TRBV5-1,few,TRBJ2-1,CASSSGGPNYNEQFF
TRBV7-2,.,TRBJ2-7,CASSLDYGGGASEQYF
TRBV2,few,TRBJ1-4,CASGQLGITNEKLFF
TRBV20-1,.,TRBJ2-5,CSAPLAGGLREQYF
TRBV6-5,few,TRBJ1-5,CASRGSSDQPQHF
TRBV6-6,once,TRBJ1-1,CASSYSGASLEAFF
TRBV4-2,many,TRBJ2-7,CASSQGGSSYEQYF
TRBV5-1,few,TRBJ2-7,CASSSFNSYEQYF
TRBV27,.,TRBJ2-6,CASSSLQGAGANVLTF
TRBV5-5,.,TRBJ1-6,CASSFARENSPLHF
TRBV5-1,few,TRBJ2-3,CASPIGLAGRTDTQYF